This record covers a single T cell receptor beta chain. These data are taken from a study of blood T cell repertoires in COVID-19. Looking at the study overall: The United States, Italy and Spain provided the acute and convalescent COVID-19 samples. T cells, B-cell-depleted T cells, or PBMCs supplied cDNA or gDNA.

In the original processing: Using reference gene primer amplification, nucleated cell counts were estimated. TCRdb keeps only in-frame clones here, not all; method: immunoSEQ multiplex PCR. V, J and clone size are taken as reported in that table, and D and trimming were inferred from the DNA itself. The data show 200,000 to 300,000 clones, 85% to 90% seen once. The specimen was peripheral blood. The TCR was taken from a woman between 40 and 55 years old with acute or convalescent COVID-19.

Here the CDR3 DNA reads TGTGCCAGCAAGCCCGAGGACAGGTCATACACCTTC. Translating it yields CASKPEDRSYTF. J is TRBJ1-2 and V is TRBV6-6; 7 nucleotides agree with TRBD1. V trimming: 7 bases; J trimming: 11 bases; junction bases outside the gene matches: 10. The germline V gene has CDR1 MNHNY and CDR2 SVGAGI (reference sequence). This CDR3 contains 12 residues.